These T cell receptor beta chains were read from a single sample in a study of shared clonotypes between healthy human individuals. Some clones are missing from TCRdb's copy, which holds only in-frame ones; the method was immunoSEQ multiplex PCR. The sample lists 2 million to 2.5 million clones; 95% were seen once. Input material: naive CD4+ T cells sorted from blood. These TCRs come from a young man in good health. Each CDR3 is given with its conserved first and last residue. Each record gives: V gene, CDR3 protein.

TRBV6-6 CASSPTTRGSYEQYF
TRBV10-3 CAITEGAVGEQYF
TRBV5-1 CASSPGLAGVARETQYF
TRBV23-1 CASSQSKVWGGRGRGEGQPQHF
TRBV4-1 CASRETGKVYNEQFF
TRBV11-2 CASSLVRDRRKNSPLHF
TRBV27 CASSLGPGSYNEQFF
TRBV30 CAWTPSVNTDTQYF
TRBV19 CASSPGTGGKIAKNIQYF
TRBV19 CASSIVAGGPYEQFF
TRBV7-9 CASSLAFGQGHSPLHF
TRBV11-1 CASSLAGTSSGELFF
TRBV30 CAWSLNQETQYF
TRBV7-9 CASSLGRFDEQYF
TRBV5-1 CASPLRPGTESSYNSPLHF
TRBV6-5 CASSRPDVGTGELFF
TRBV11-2 CASSSTSGRALNEQYF
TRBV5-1 CASSFEQSFIYGYTF
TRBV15 CATRPGGGNQPQHF
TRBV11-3 CASSPGQGEAGANVLTF
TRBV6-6 CASSPRSNWAEAFF
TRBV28 CASLNGHEQYF
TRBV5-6 CASSPGTGDEKLFF
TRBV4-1 CASSPGQGENSPLHF
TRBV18 CASSKQGFENIQYF
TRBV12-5 CASGSGRKTEAFF
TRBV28 CASSFGAWGTHVSYEQYF
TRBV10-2 CASSPASRSDTQYF
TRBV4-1 CASSQAWVEKLFF
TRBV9 CASSPGPRGTGELFF
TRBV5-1 CASSLLGESTDTQYF
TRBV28 CASSLGDRGGYTF
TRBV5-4 CASSLVGVNEQFF
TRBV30 CAGWGQSVSEAFF
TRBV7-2 CASSPTVGNTEAFF
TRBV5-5 CASSLVATGKSYEQYF
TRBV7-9 CASSLSDGGIGHTEAFF
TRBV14 CASSRILGQVYTEAFF
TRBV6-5 CASTYYEQYF
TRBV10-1 CASSESGNTGELFF
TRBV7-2 CASSLGDRDNYGYTF
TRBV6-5 CASGSGARGAYEQYF
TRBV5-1 CASRDDSGNYGYTF
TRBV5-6 CASSLGQYYEQYF
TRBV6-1 CASSERGLGTEAFF
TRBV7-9 CASTPTVRHAFF
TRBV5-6 CASSQPDRNTEAFF
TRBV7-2 CASSFGQGNYGYTF
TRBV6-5 CASTQGHNSPLHF
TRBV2 CASSEPISGRPDDEQFF
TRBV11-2 CASSWTAGGPRYTQYF